This is a list of T cell receptor beta chains from one sample in a study of blood T cell repertoires in COVID-19. Sequencing was performed with immunoSEQ multiplex PCR; in TCRdb, only in-frame clones are kept and a portion is missing. Of under 200,000 clones in the sample, roughly 80% were seen once. The sequencing sample was made of peripheral blood. The receptors here all came from a man aged 18 to 30 with active or convalescent COVID-19. Both conserved end residues are part of each CDR3. Fields, in order: V gene, clone size, J gene, D gene, CDR3 DNA, CDR3 protein. A D gene is named only where the DNA matches it firmly. The size of a clone is reported for some rows only, either as once, few or many, or as a class for expanded clones.

>TRBV19|NA|TRBJ1-5|TRBD1
TGTGCCAGTAGTATTTTGAGGACAGGGACAAATAGCAATCAGCCCCAGCATTTT
CASSILRTGTNSNQPQHF
>TRBV7-2|NA|TRBJ2-1|NA
TGTGCCAGCAGCTTCGACAGCTCCTACAATGAGCAGTTCTTC
CASSFDSSYNEQFF
>TRBV4-1|NA|TRBJ1-1|NA
TGCGCCAGCAGCCAGAAGGGGCTTTTCACAGGGTCGAACACTGAAGCTTTCTTT
CASSQKGLFTGSNTEAFF
>TRBV6-1|NA|TRBJ1-1|NA
TGTGCCAGCAGTGAAACCATCGGTGGGAACACTGAAGCTTTCTTT
CASSETIGGNTEAFF
>TRBV27|once|TRBJ2-7|NA
TGTGCCAGCAGGACGACAGGATTGGGCCGGGTTGGCGAGCAGTACTTC
CASRTTGLGRVGEQYF
>TRBV28|NA|TRBJ2-7|TRBD2
TGTGCCAGCAGTTTATGGGGAGTAGCGGGAGGACACGAGCAGTACTTC
CASSLWGVAGGHEQYF
>TRBV4-3|NA|TRBJ1-2|TRBD1
TGCGCCAGCAGCCAAGGAGCCGGGACAGGGCACTATGGCTACACCTTC
CASSQGAGTGHYGYTF
>TRBV19|NA|TRBJ2-7|NA
TGTGCCAGTAGTACCTCCTTGGACAATTCGGAGCAGTACTTC
CASSTSLDNSEQYF
>TRBV7-2|NA|TRBJ2-1|TRBD2
TGTGCCAGCAGCGTGGGACTAGCGGGAGGTAAGCAGTTCTTC
CASSVGLAGGKQFF
>TRBV4-1|NA|TRBJ1-6|TRBD1
TGCGCCAGCAGCCAAGACCGGACAGGGTCAATAGGGAATTCACCCCTCCACTTT
CASSQDRTGSIGNSPLHF
>TRBV21-1|NA|TRBJ1-4|NA
TGTGCCAGCAGCTTACGACAGGGGGTCGGGATTAATGAAAAACTGTTTTTT
CASSLRQGVGINEKLFF
>TRBV6-6|NA|TRBJ1-3|NA
TGTGCCAGCAGTTACTCGGGGACATTCGGAAACACCATATATTTT
CASSYSGTFGNTIYF
>TRBV7-6|NA|TRBJ2-1|TRBD1
TGTGCCAGCAGCTTATCTGGGACAGACACCGAGCAGTTCTTC
CASSLSGTDTEQFF
>TRBV5-1|NA|TRBJ1-2|NA
TGCGCCAGCAGCCCTGGGGGGGACTATGGCTACACCTTC
CASSPGGDYGYTF
>TRBV11-2|many|TRBJ2-7|TRBD2
TGTGCCAGCAGGCACAGACTAGCTGATCCCTACGAGCAGTACTTC
CASRHRLADPYEQYF
>TRBV6-2/TRBV6-3|once|TRBJ1-6|TRBD1
TGTGCCAGCAGTCGGGGACAGAGGTTGCATTCACCCCTCCACTTT
CASSRGQRLHSPLHF
>TRBV19|once|TRBJ1-5|NA
TGTGCCAGTAGACAAACGATTATGTCTTCCAATCAGCCCCAGCATTTT
CASRQTIMSSNQPQHF
>TRBV10-1|NA|TRBJ1-1|NA
TGCGCCAGCAGTGAGGAACAGGGACACACTGAAGCTTTCTTT
CASSEEQGHTEAFF
>TRBV6-1|NA|TRBJ1-2|NA
TGTGCCAGCAGTGAATGGGTGACAGGAGACTATGGCTACACCTTC
CASSEWVTGDYGYTF
>TRBV19|once|TRBJ2-1|NA
TGTGCCAGTAGTCTCTCGGGGACACGTCCTGAGCAGTTCTTC
CASSLSGTRPEQFF
>TRBV5-1|NA|TRBJ1-2|NA
TGCGCCAGCAGCGAACCTCCGTTCCAGGGCTACACCTTC
CASSEPPFQGYTF
>TRBV6-5|NA|TRBJ2-5|NA
TGTGCCAGCAGAGGGGACCAAGAGACCCAGTACTTC
CASRGDQETQYF
>TRBV19|NA|TRBJ1-2|TRBD1
TGTGCCAGTAGATGGGACAGAGAAGATGGCTACACCTTC
CASRWDREDGYTF
>TRBV4-1|NA|TRBJ2-2|TRBD1
TGCGCCAGCAGCCAAGGGGACAGGAGGAACACCGGGGAGCTGTTTTTT
CASSQGDRRNTGELFF
>TRBV7-2|NA|TRBJ2-2|TRBD2
TGTGCCAGCAGCTTAGATCGGGCTAGCGGGAGGTCCGGGGAGCTGTTTTTT
CASSLDRASGRSGELFF
>TRBV18|NA|TRBJ2-5|TRBD1
TGTGCCAGCTCACCAGACAGGGGCGGAAGAGAGACCCAGTACTTC
CASSPDRGGRETQYF
>TRBV2|NA|TRBJ1-1|TRBD1
TGTGCCAGCAGTGCAGTTGCACAGGGGAGAGCTTTCTTT
CASSAVAQGRAFF
>TRBV20-1|few|TRBJ2-5|NA
TGCAGTGGGACAGTACAAGAGACCCAGTACTTC
CSGTVQETQYF
>TRBV2|NA|TRBJ1-6|NA
TGTGCCAGCAGTGAGGTGGTCGGGTCTGGTTCACCCCTCCACTTT
CASSEVVGSGSPLHF
>TRBV5-4|NA|TRBJ2-7|TRBD1
TGTGCCAGCAGCACAACCGGGACAGGGTACGAGCAGTACTTC
CASSTTGTGYEQYF
>TRBV9|NA|TRBJ1-2|NA
TGTGCCAGCAGCGGGACAGTACATGGCTACACCTTC
CASSGTVHGYTF
>TRBV5-1|few|TRBJ1-1|NA
TGCGCCAGCAGCTTGACAGGTTTGAACACTGAAGCTTTCTTT
CASSLTGLNTEAFF
>TRBV5-6|once|TRBJ1-1|NA
TGTGCCAGCACCCCCACCACCCTGACAGGGAACACTGAAGCTTTCTTT
CASTPTTLTGNTEAFF
>TRBV4-1|NA|TRBJ1-5|NA
TGCGCCAGCAGCCAAGCAGAGGTCCGGCCCCAGCATTTT
CASSQAEVRPQHF
>TRBV7-7|NA|TRBJ1-3|TRBD1
TGTGCTAGCAGCTTGTCACAGGGGGGAAACACCATATATTTT
CASSLSQGGNTIYF
>TRBV19|NA|TRBJ1-3|NA
TGTGCCAGTAGGCCTAACTTTGGAAACACCATATATTTT
CASRPNFGNTIYF
>TRBV11-2|NA|TRBJ1-1|TRBD1
TGTGCCAGCAGCTCGACAGGGTTGCGGAGCACTGAAGCTTTCTTT
CASSSTGLRSTEAFF
>TRBV5-1|NA|TRBJ2-5|NA
TGCGCCAGCAGCTTGGACAGGGCTTGGGAGACCCAGTACTTC
CASSLDRAWETQYF
>TRBV19|NA|TRBJ2-1|TRBD1
TGTGCCAGTAGTATAGCAGGGGGACAGGGTGAGCAGTTCTTC
CASSIAGGQGEQFF
>TRBV28|NA|TRBJ1-1|NA
TGTGCCAGCATCAGAGCGCAGGGGCGCGCAGCTTTCTTT
CASIRAQGRAAFF
>TRBV28|NA|TRBJ1-2|NA
TGTGCCAGCAGTTTCAGACAGATGAGCTATGGCTACACCTTC
CASSFRQMSYGYTF
>TRBV5-5|NA|TRBJ2-3|NA
NA
CASSFGSGSGDTQYF
>TRBV9|NA|TRBJ2-3|NA
TGTGCCAGCAGCGTTGGGATCGGGAGACCCGAAGATACGCAGTATTTT
CASSVGIGRPEDTQYF
>TRBV9|NA|TRBJ1-1|NA
TGTGCCAGCAGCCCTCGCGACGGGTCTGAAGCTTTCTTT
CASSPRDGSEAFF
>TRBV5-4|NA|TRBJ2-3|NA
TGTGCCAGCAGCAACCCACATTACGGCACAGATACGCAGTATTTT
CASSNPHYGTDTQYF
>TRBV27|NA|TRBJ1-5|NA
TGTGCCACCCGGACAGCTCTAGGTGGGCAGCCCCAGCATTTT
CATRTALGGQPQHF
>TRBV9|NA|TRBJ2-2|TRBD1
TGTGCCAGCAGCGTAGATCCTCACAGGGGCGCCGGGGAGCTGTTTTTT
CASSVDPHRGAGELFF
>TRBV7-2|NA|TRBJ2-1|NA
TGTGCCAGCAGCGCCCGACTTGGGCAGTTCTTC
CASSARLGQFF